This TCR beta chain emerged from a study of OX40 agonist ivuxolimab in advanced cancers. Study as a whole: Treatment of patients was with ivuxolimab, an agonistic anti-OX40 (CD134) antibody. Notes on the study in general: CD4+ and CD8+ T cells in blood underwent clonal expansion by week 6 at 0.1 to 3.0 mg/kg. Nonresponders, in some cases, also had low normalized T-cell clonal expansion.

The assay was immunoSEQ multiplex PCR, and TCRdb's table has in-frame clones only and misses some. The table has about 60,000 clones, almost 95% seen once; the top ten hold approximately 18%. Trimming shortened V by 2 bases and J by 3 bases, and 11 bases separated the two germline ends. This CDR3 spans 14 amino acids. The germline CDR1 and CDR2 sequences are SGDLS and YYNGEE. As for this clone: Antigen unknown. Other DNA sequences in this specimen translate into the identical CDR3.

This material consisted of CD4+ or CD8+ T cells sorted from blood, taken in a trial of the OX40 agonist ivuxolimab. This TCR derives from an adult with an advanced solid tumor such as melanoma, head and neck, liver or kidney cancer. V is TRBV9 and J is TRBJ1-1; TRBD1 might be the D (6 bases). CDR3 coding DNA: TGTGCCAGCAGCGTTTACAGGGAGGACACTGAAGCTTTCTTT. Residues: CASSVYREDTEAFF.